The rows below give T cell receptor beta chains drawn from one sample of a study of T cell responses to AZD1222 COVID-19 vaccine. Some clones are missing from TCRdb's copy, which holds only in-frame ones; the method was immunoSEQ multiplex PCR. Of under 250,000 clones in the sample, about 93% were seen once. Sequenced material: peripheral blood, taken on day 0 of MenACWY control vaccination. The receptors derive from an adult in good health. Each CDR3 is given with its conserved first and last residue. Fields, in order: V gene, clone size, D gene, J gene, CDR3 DNA, CDR3 protein. D genes are given only for firm matches. Some rows mark clone size as missing; the rest say once, few, many or name a class of expanded clone.

v_gene: TRBV19; abundance: -; d_gene: -; j_gene: TRBJ1-1; CDR3nt: TGTGCCAGTAGTACGGACGCAAGGGGGATGGGAGCTTTCTTT; CDR3aa: CASSTDARGMGAFF
v_gene: TRBV9; abundance: -; d_gene: TRBD1; j_gene: TRBJ1-1; CDR3nt: TGTGCCAGCAGCCCCCGACAGGGGGCGAGAGCTTTCTTT; CDR3aa: CASSPRQGARAFF
v_gene: TRBV7-9; abundance: -; d_gene: TRBD2; j_gene: TRBJ2-1; CDR3nt: TGTGCCAGCAGCAACCCCGGTACTAGCGGGGGGGCCAGCTCCTACAATGAGCAGTTCTTC; CDR3aa: CASSNPGTSGGASSYNEQFF
v_gene: TRBV12-3/TRBV12-4; abundance: -; d_gene: -; j_gene: TRBJ1-1; CDR3nt: TGTGCCAGCAGTATACTACCGAGCACTGAAGCTTTCTTT; CDR3aa: CASSILPSTEAFF
v_gene: TRBV5-5; abundance: -; d_gene: -; j_gene: TRBJ2-6; CDR3nt: TGTGCCAGCAGCTGGGCGATAGCTGGGGCCAACGTCCTGACTTTC; CDR3aa: CASSWAIAGANVLTF
v_gene: TRBV19; abundance: once; d_gene: -; j_gene: TRBJ2-7; CDR3nt: TGTGCCAGTAGTATATCCCCACTGAACGAGCAGTACTTC; CDR3aa: CASSISPLNEQYF
v_gene: TRBV4-3; abundance: -; d_gene: -; j_gene: TRBJ1-4; CDR3nt: TGCGCCAGCAGCCAAGATGCCGGGATCCCTGAAAAACTGTTTTTT; CDR3aa: CASSQDAGIPEKLFF
v_gene: TRBV19; abundance: -; d_gene: -; j_gene: TRBJ1-5; CDR3nt: TGTGCCAGTAGTATAGGGGCACTGGGGGCTTATAGCAATCAGCCCCAGCATTTT; CDR3aa: CASSIGALGAYSNQPQHF
v_gene: TRBV5-4; abundance: -; d_gene: TRBD1; j_gene: TRBJ1-3; CDR3nt: TGTGCCAGCAGCAAGGACAGGGACCTATCTGGAAACACCATATATTTT; CDR3aa: CASSKDRDLSGNTIYF
v_gene: TRBV19; abundance: -; d_gene: -; j_gene: TRBJ1-2; CDR3nt: TGTGCCAGTAGCATACAGGGATTCAACGGCTACACCTTC; CDR3aa: CASSIQGFNGYTF
v_gene: TRBV7-3; abundance: -; d_gene: TRBD2; j_gene: TRBJ2-5; CDR3nt: TGTGCCAGCAGCTTTACTAGCGGGAAACAAGAGACCCAGTACTTC; CDR3aa: CASSFTSGKQETQYF
v_gene: TRBV30; abundance: -; d_gene: -; j_gene: TRBJ1-1; CDR3nt: TGTGCCTGGAGTGTGAGAGGTAACACTGAAGCTTTCTTT; CDR3aa: CAWSVRGNTEAFF
v_gene: TRBV6-5; abundance: -; d_gene: -; j_gene: TRBJ2-7; CDR3nt: TGTGCCAGCAGTCCCCCCCTGGGGGGCGAGCAGTACTTC; CDR3aa: CASSPPLGGEQYF
v_gene: TRBV3-1/TRBV3-2; abundance: -; d_gene: -; j_gene: TRBJ1-1; CDR3nt: TGTGCCAGCAGCCGGATGGGCGTTACTGAAGCTTTCTTT; CDR3aa: CASSRMGVTEAFF
v_gene: TRBV7-2; abundance: once; d_gene: -; j_gene: TRBJ2-7; CDR3nt: TGTGCCAGCAGCTCCGGGACATCTGAGCAGTACTTC; CDR3aa: CASSSGTSEQYF
v_gene: TRBV19; abundance: -; d_gene: TRBD2; j_gene: TRBJ2-2; CDR3nt: TGTGCCAGTAGTACTAGCGGGGCGAACACCGGGGAGCTGTTTTTT; CDR3aa: CASSTSGANTGELFF